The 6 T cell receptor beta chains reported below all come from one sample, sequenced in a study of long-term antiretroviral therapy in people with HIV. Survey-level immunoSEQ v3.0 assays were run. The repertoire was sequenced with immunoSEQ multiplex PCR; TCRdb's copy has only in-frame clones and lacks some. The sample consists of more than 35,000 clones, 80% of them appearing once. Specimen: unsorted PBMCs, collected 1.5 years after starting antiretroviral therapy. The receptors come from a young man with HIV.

CDR3 DNA: TGCAGCGTTCGGTCAGGGGATGTGACCCAGTACTTC. Encoded protein: CSVRSGDVTQYF. The chain combines TRBV29-1 with TRBJ2-5; tentatively, D is TRBD1 (6 bases). The CDR3 is made up of 12 amino acids. V dropped 5 bases and J dropped 7 bases, with 14 bases sitting between them. The germline V gene encodes CDR1 SQVTM and CDR2 ANQGSEA.

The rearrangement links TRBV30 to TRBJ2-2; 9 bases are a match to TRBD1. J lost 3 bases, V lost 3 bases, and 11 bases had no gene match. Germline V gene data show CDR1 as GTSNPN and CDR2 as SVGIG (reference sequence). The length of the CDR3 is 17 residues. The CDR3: CAWSHRDRDFYTGELFF. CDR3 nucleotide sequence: TGTGCCTGGAGCCACCGGGACAGGGATTTCTACACCGGGGAGCTGTTTTTT.

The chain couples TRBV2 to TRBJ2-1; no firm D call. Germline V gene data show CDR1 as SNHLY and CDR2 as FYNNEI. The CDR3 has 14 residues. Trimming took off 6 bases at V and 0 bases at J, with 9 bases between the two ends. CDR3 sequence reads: CASRSLYSYNEQFF. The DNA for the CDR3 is TGTGCCAGCAGAAGCTTATACTCCTACAATGAGCAGTTCTTC. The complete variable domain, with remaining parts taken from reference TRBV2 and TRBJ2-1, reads EPEVTQTPSHQVTQMGQEVILRCVPISNHLYFYWYRQILGQKVEFLVSFYNNEISEKSEIFDDQFSVERPDGSNFTLKIRSTKLEDSAMYFCASRSLYSYNEQFFGPGTRLTVL.

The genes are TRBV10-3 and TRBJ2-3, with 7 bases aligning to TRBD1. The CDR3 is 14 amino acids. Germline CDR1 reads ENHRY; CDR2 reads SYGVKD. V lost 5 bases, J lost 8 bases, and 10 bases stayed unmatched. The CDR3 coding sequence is TGTGCCATCAGTCGACAGGGCCCGTCGGGTACGCAGTATTTT. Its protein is CAISRQGPSGTQYF.

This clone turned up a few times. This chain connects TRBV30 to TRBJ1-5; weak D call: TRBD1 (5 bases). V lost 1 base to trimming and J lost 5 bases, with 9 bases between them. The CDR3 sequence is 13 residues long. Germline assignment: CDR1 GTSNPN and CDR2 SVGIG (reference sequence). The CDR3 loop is CAWSGSGDQPQHF. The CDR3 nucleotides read TGTGCCTGGAGTGGGTCGGGGGATCAGCCCCAGCATTTT.

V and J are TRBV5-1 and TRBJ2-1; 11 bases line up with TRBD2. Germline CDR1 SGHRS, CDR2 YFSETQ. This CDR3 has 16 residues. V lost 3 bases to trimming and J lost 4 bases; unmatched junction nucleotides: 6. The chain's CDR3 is CASSWAGTSGYNEQFF. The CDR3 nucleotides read TGCGCCAGCAGCTGGGCCGGGACTAGCGGTTACAATGAGCAGTTCTTC. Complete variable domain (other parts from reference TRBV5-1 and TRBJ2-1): KAGVTQTPRYLIKTRGQQVTLSCSPISGHRSVSWYQQTPGQGLQFLFEYFSETQRNKGNFPGRFSGRQFSNSRSEMNVSTLELGDSALYLCASSWAGTSGYNEQFFGPGTRLTVL.